This entry lists 4 T cell receptor beta chains sequenced from one sample in a study of T cell responses to AZD1222 COVID-19 vaccine. Clones were sequenced by immunoSEQ multiplex PCR, and TCRdb holds only the in-frame ones, with some missing. The sample comprises 78,000 or so clones, roughly 80% of which are singletons, and approximately 47% rests with the top ten. The source material was peripheral blood, sampled 28 days after the second AZD1222 dose. These receptors all come from an adult who received the AZD1222 COVID-19 vaccine.

This clone has a single count. The chain combines TRBV27 with TRBJ1-1; 7 bases line up with TRBD1. The V gene's germline CDR1 is MNHEY and CDR2 SMNVEV (reference sequence). This CDR3 comprises 14 residues. V shed 2 bases, J shed 5 bases, and the junction held 5 bases outside the gene matches. This CDR3 reads CASSLTGAGTEAFF. CDR3 DNA sequence: TGTGCCAGCAGTTTAACAGGGGCAGGGACTGAAGCTTTCTTT.

This clone was seen only a few times. This chain joins TRBV6-2 or TRBV6-3 and TRBJ1-2; D gene unclear. The ends were cut back, 1 base at V and 5 bases at J, with 17 bases in the middle. Germline V lookup: CDR1 MNHEY, CDR2 SVGEGT. The CDR3 contains 16 residues. CDR3 nucleotide sequence: TGTGCCAGCAGTTACTATCTCGCAGGAATTATGTATGGCTACACCTTC. It yields the protein CASSYYLAGIMYGYTF.

The rearrangement joins TRBV5-1 to TRBJ2-5; TRBD2 aligns across 9 bases. This CDR3 is built from 16 residues. Germline V CDR1 and CDR2: SGHRS, YFSETQ. The junction had 4 bases not matched to a gene; V was cut back by 0 bases and J by 1 base. In DNA form, the CDR3 reads TGCGCCAGCAGCTTGGTAGCGGGGGTGTCCCAAGAGACCCAGTACTTC. This sequence encodes CASSLVAGVSQETQYF. Based on the CDR3 plus reference TRBV5-1 and TRBJ2-5, the full variable domain is KAGVTQTPRYLIKTRGQQVTLSCSPISGHRSVSWYQQTPGQGLQFLFEYFSETQRNKGNFPGRFSGRQFSNSRSEMNVSTLELGDSALYLCASSLVAGVSQETQYFGPGTRLLVL.

The CDR3 loop reads CASTPSGGAKNIQYF. In nucleotides, the CDR3 is TGTGCCAGCACCCCTTCCGGGGGGGCCAAAAACATTCAGTACTTC. This chain links TRBV28 with TRBJ2-4; 7 bases are shared with TRBD2. The CDR3 has 15 amino acids. Germline CDR1 MDHEN, CDR2 SYDVKM. The V gene end was trimmed by 7 bases and the J gene end by 1 base; junction bases not matched to a gene: 7.